This T cell receptor (beta chain) was retrieved from a study of control samples from healthy donors and cancer patients. The CDR3 loop spans 15 amino acids. Trimming took off 6 bases at V and 7 bases at J, with 19 bases between the two ends. The germline V gene encodes CDR1 SNHLY and CDR2 FYNNEI. This clone was seen a handful of times. Sequencing was performed with immunoSEQ multiplex PCR; in TCRdb, only in-frame clones are kept and a portion is missing. The top ten hold over 0.5% of the sample, which has about 120,000 clones, roughly 92% seen once. The chain links TRBV2 to TRBJ1-5, with D possibly TRBD1 on 5 matching bases. The source material was PBMCs. The receptor's source is a man at least 80 years old with head and neck cancer. The CDR3 DNA follows: TGTGCCAGCAGCTCACCGGGAGACTGGGGGCAGCCCCAGCATTTT. Amino acids: CASSSPGDWGQPQHF.